These 13 T cell receptor beta chains came from one sample sequenced in a study of T cell responses to AZD1222 COVID-19 vaccine. Some clones are missing from TCRdb's copy, which holds only in-frame ones; the method was immunoSEQ multiplex PCR. The profile shows about 170,000 clones, 80% to 95% of them singletons. The sample consisted of peripheral blood, taken on day 0 of AZD1222 vaccination. Every receptor here comes from an adult in good health.

DNA for the CDR3: TGTGCCAGCAGCGCAACAGGGTCGGGCAATCAGCCCCAGCATTTT. Translated: CASSATGSGNQPQHF. The chain recombines TRBV9 with TRBJ1-5; maybe TRBD1 (6 bases). The CDR3 has 15 amino acids. Trimming removed 3 bases at V and 2 bases at J, with 12 bases between. CDR1 and CDR2 (germline): SGDLS, YYNGEE. The full variable domain, with the rest looked up from reference TRBV9 and TRBJ1-5, is DSGVTQTPKHLITATGQRVTLRCSPRSGDLSVYWYQQSLDQGLQFLIQYYNGEERAKGNILERFSAQQFPDLHSELNLSSLELGDSALYFCASSATGSGNQPQHFGDGTRLSIL.

The chain combines TRBV6-2 or TRBV6-3 with TRBJ1-1, with D possibly matching TRBD1 (6 bases). Germline V gives CDR1 MNHEY, CDR2 SVGEGT. The CDR3 length is 13 residues. V lost 4 bases, J lost 2 bases, and 8 bases lay in between. CDR3 loop: CASSSQGNTEAFF. The CDR3 DNA follows: TGTGCCAGCAGTTCACAGGGAAACACTGAAGCTTTCTTT.

The chain combines TRBV4-2 with TRBJ2-6; the D is unclear. The CDR3 is 15 residues long. The V and J ends lost 0 bases and 0 bases respectively, with 3 bases between them. Germline-derived CDR1 and CDR2 are LGHNA and YNFKEQ. The DNA of the CDR3 is TGTGCCAGCAGCCAAGAGGGCTCTGGGGCCAACGTCCTGACTTTC. It translates to CASSQEGSGANVLTF.

The chain combines TRBV5-1 with TRBJ2-1, with D tentatively TRBD2 (5 bases). Trimming removed 2 bases from V and 6 bases from J, with 21 bases in between. This CDR3 has 17 residues. CDR1 and CDR2 from the germline V gene are SGHRS and YFSETQ. As DNA, the CDR3 is TGCGCCAGCAGCTTCTCCATTTCTCGGCTCGGGGTCAATGAGCAGTTCTTC. Amino acid sequence: CASSFSISRLGVNEQFF.

The rearrangement links TRBV19 to TRBJ2-5; tentative D call: TRBD1 (6 bases). This CDR3 region has 18 residues. Trimming took 3 bases from V and 4 from J, leaving 24 bases between them. The germline V gene encodes CDR1 LNHDA and CDR2 SQIVND (reference sequence). CDR3 DNA: TGTGCCAGTAGTATTTCCGCGGTACAGGGAGTCGGTCGAGAGACCCAGTACTTC. This encodes CASSISAVQGVGRETQYF.

In DNA form, the CDR3 reads TGTGCCAGCACGGCGGGGGACACAGATACGCAGTATTTT. It encodes CASTAGDTDTQYF. The V call is TRBV12-3 or TRBV12-4, the J call TRBJ2-3; 7 bases agree with TRBD2. The V gene end was trimmed by 7 bases and the J gene end by 2 bases; junction bases not matched to a gene: 3. The CDR3 is made up of 13 amino acids.

The V call is TRBV7-2, the J call TRBJ2-6; D perhaps matches TRBD2 (5 bases). From germline, CDR1 is SGHTA and CDR2 FQGNSA. V lost 1 base to trimming and J lost 0 bases, with 10 bases between them. CDR3 length: 17 residues. As DNA, the CDR3 is TGTGCCAGCAGCTTAGTTAGTGGACTCTCTGGGGCCAACGTCCTGACTTTC. Its translation is CASSLVSGLSGANVLTF.

The J gene is TRBJ1-6, the V gene TRBV20-1; D gene unclear. The V end was cut by 3 bases, the J end by 8 bases, with 17 bases between. Germline CDR1 reads DFQATT; CDR2 reads SNEGSKA (reference sequence). The CDR3 consists of 15 residues. The CDR3 DNA is TGCAGTGCTAGTCCTGGGCAGGTAGAGCATTCACCCCTCCACTTT. It yields the protein CSASPGQVEHSPLHF.

This chain joins TRBV18 and TRBJ1-2; D gene unclear. Germline-derived CDR1 and CDR2 are KGHSH and LQKENI. The CDR3 consists of 14 residues. The V and J ends lost 3 bases and 4 bases respectively, with 12 bases between them. The chain's CDR3 is CASSPPEVGYGYTF. For the CDR3, the DNA is TGTGCCAGCTCACCGCCGGAGGTAGGCTATGGCTACACCTTC.

This chain connects TRBV21-1 to TRBJ1-1; the D call of TRBD1 is as the table states it, not checked on the DNA. TRBV21-1 is noted as a pseudogene. This CDR3 comprises 14 residues. The CDR3 is CASSRLGGSTEAFF. DNA of the CDR3: TGTGCCAGCAGCAGGCTAGGGGGCAGCACTGAAGCTTTCTTT.

The chain has TRBV30 and TRBJ1-6, with D tentatively TRBD1 (5 bases). The CDR3 runs to 15 residues. Germline V gene data show CDR1 as GTSNPN and CDR2 as SVGIG (reference sequence). The V end was cut by 2 bases, the J end by 7 bases, with 15 bases between. In nucleotides, the CDR3 is TGTGCCTGGAGTTTCCTCCGGGGGGGGAATTCACCCCTCCACTTT. This sequence encodes CAWSFLRGGNSPLHF.

This clone was seen a handful of times. The chain links TRBV11-2 to TRBJ2-2; TRBD1 aligns across 9 bases. CDR3 length: 16 residues. Per the germline V gene, CDR1 is SGHAT and CDR2 is FQNNGV. Losses at the gene ends were 6 bases for V and 4 bases for J; bases not matched to a gene: 9. The chain's CDR3 is CASRRPGQGGTGELFF. The CDR3 coding sequence is TGTGCCAGCAGGCGACCGGGACAGGGAGGCACCGGGGAGCTGTTTTTT.

The chain is built from TRBV12-3 or TRBV12-4 and TRBJ2-7, with D uncertain. The CDR3 length is 13 residues. V shed 2 bases and J shed 1 base, with 6 bases lying between them. CDR3 nucleotide sequence: TGTGCCAGCAGTTTATACGGATCCTACGAGCAGTACTTC. It translates to CASSLYGSYEQYF.